The clone carrying this TCR beta chain was seen only a few times. These data come from a study of blood T cells in healthy people across ages. Sample-barcoded 5' priming and a J-beta primer mix drove a second PCR of about 7 to 11 cycles. TCRdb ran MiXCR on the 5' RACE reads and lists one entry per CDR3 protein. The sample carries roughly 790,000 distinct CDR3 sequences, roughly 44% recorded once. Individuals who donated were healthy Caucasians from Russia aged roughly 6 to 90. Sample: blood. The source of this sequence is a woman aged 55 to 70 in good health.

The CDR3 bases are TGTGCCACCGACGGGGGGGCTGACTATGGCTACACCTTC. This codes for CATDGGADYGYTF. The rearrangement uses TRBV2 and TRBJ1-2; D possibly corresponds to TRBD1 (6 bases). The V gene's germline CDR1 is SNHLY and CDR2 FYNNEI. This CDR3 is built from 13 residues. V dropped 10 bases and J dropped 3 bases, with 15 bases sitting between them. Filled out from reference TRBV2 and TRBJ1-2, the complete variable domain reads EPEVTQTPSHQVTQMGQEVILRCVPISNHLYFYWYRQILGQKVEFLVSFYNNEISEKSEIFDDQFSVERPDGSNFTLKIRSTKLEDSAMYFCATDGGADYGYTFGSGTRLTVV.